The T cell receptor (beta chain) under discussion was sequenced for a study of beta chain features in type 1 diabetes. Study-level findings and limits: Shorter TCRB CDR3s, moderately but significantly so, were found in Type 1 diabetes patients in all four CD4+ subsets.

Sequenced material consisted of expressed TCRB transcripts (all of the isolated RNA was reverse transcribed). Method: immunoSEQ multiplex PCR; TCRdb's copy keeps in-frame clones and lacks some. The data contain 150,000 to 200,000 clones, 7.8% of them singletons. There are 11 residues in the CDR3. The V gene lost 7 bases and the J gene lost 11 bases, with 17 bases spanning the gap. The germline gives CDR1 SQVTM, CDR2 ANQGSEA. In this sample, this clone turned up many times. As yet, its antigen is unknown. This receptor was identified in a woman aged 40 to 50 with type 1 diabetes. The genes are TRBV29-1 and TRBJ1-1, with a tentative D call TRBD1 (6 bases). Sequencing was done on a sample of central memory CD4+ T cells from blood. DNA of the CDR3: TGCAGCGCCCAAGACAGGACCCGGGCTTTCTTT. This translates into CSAQDRTRAFF.